This TCR beta chain was found in a study of CD8 T cells in Susac syndrome. cDNA came from around 0.5 to 1 ug RNA primed by random hexamers. TCRdb fed the immunoSEQ multiplex PCR reads into MiXCR, producing one record per CDR3 protein. The table includes about 190,000 distinct CDR3 sequences, 95% detected once. The ends lost 6 bases at V and 7 bases at J; junction bases unmatched: 7. This CDR3 comprises 13 residues. CDR1 is SGDLS and CDR2 is YYNGEE in the germline V gene. The source of this sequence is a human donor with Susac syndrome. The gene calls are TRBV9 and TRBJ2-7; 10 nucleotides align to TRBD2. Input material: CD8+ T cells from PBMCs. In DNA, the CDR3 is TGTGCCAGCACGTCTAGCGGGAGCGGAGAGCAGTACTTC. It specifies CASTSSGSGEQYF.